This T cell receptor (beta chain) is from a study of CD8+ T cells in alopecia areata. Extracted RNA was reverse transcribed into cDNA, the sequencing template. Data came from immunoSEQ multiplex PCR; TCRdb stores just in-frame clones and leaves some out. The sample comprises some 200,000 clones, around two fifths of which are singletons, and 2% to 3% rests with the top ten. Study-wide points: Under tofacitinib, fewer expanded CD8+ clones appeared among the top 100 scalp clones. Any link of baseline CD8+ expansion to response, resting on one nonresponder, remains uncertain. More clonal than normal scalp was lesional scalp, particularly alopecia totalis/universalis.

Noted treatment: oral pan-JAK inhibitor, 5-10 mg twice daily. PBMCs yielded sorted CD4+ and CD8+ T cells. As for this clone: What it binds is unknown.

This CDR3 has 12 amino acids. Trimming took off 8 bases at V and 5 bases at J, with 15 bases between the two ends. Germline CDR1 and CDR2: SQVTM and ANQGSEA. The sample in question was CD4+ T cells sorted from blood, obtained at approximately week 39, from a patient treated with tofacitinib. The chain combines TRBV29-1 with TRBJ1-1, with a tentative D call TRBD1 (6 bases). The clonotype was recovered from a human donor with alopecia areata. CDR3 DNA sequence: TGCAGCCATCTGAGGGGGACAACTGAAGCTTTCTTT. Amino acid sequence: CSHLRGTTEAFF.